The 17 T cell receptor beta chains below all came from one sample that was sequenced in a study of cytomegalovirus exposure and HLA in healthy donors. PCR primers comprised 60 Vbeta and 13 Jbeta primers. Sequenced by immunoSEQ multiplex PCR; TCRdb stores in-frame clones only, minus some. The profile shows roughly 250,000 clones, 70% to 90% of them singletons. The material sequenced was PBMCs. These receptors were taken from a woman aged 40 to 49 in good health and CMV-seropositive.

This clone occurred a few times. CDR3 nucleotides: TGTGCCAGTAGTACCGGACTAGCGGGAGAGGGGGGATCCAAAAACATTCAGTACTTC. It translates to CASSTGLAGEGGSKNIQYF. The chain joins TRBV19 to TRBJ2-4; TRBD2 matches 13 bases. The CDR3 runs 19 residues. CDR1 is LNHDA, CDR2 SQIVND, per germline (reference sequence). V lost 4 bases to trimming and J lost 2 bases; unmatched junction nucleotides: 11. Full variable domain (missing parts from reference TRBV19 and TRBJ2-4): DGGITQSPKYLFRKEGQNVTLSCEQNLNHDAMYWYRQDPGQGLRLIYYSQIVNDFQKGDIAEGYSVSREKKESFPLTVTSAQKNPTAFYLCASSTGLAGEGGSKNIQYFGAGTRLSVL.

V usage is TRBV25-1 and J usage is TRBJ1-4; TRBD1 aligns across 9 bases. CDR1 and CDR2 from the germline V gene are MGHDK and SYGVNS. This CDR3 comprises 18 residues. V dropped 0 bases and J dropped 0; count of bases not matched to a gene: 5. CDR3 DNA: TGTGCCAGCAGTGAATATCGGACAGGGGACCCAACTAATGAAAAACTGTTTTTT. It codes for CASSEYRTGDPTNEKLFF.

This chain uses TRBV6-5 with TRBJ2-7; 10 nucleotides match TRBD2. The junction had 6 bases not matched to a gene; V was cut back by 4 bases and J by 3 bases. CDR1 MNHEY and CDR2 SVGAGI come from the germline V gene. The CDR3 runs to 15 residues. The CDR3 loop reads CASSSPSGSGYEQYF. DNA of the CDR3: TGTGCCAGCAGTTCCCCTAGCGGGAGTGGCTACGAGCAGTACTTC.

The V and J genes are TRBV4-1 and TRBJ2-1; TRBD1 aligns across 7 bases. The CDR3 spans 16 residues. Germline V lookup: CDR1 MGHRA, CDR2 YSYEKL. V trimming: 1 base; J trimming: 3 bases; junction bases outside the gene matches: 6. CDR3 amino acids: CASSQAQGTLYNEQFF. As DNA, the CDR3 is TGCGCCAGCAGCCAAGCACAGGGGACCCTCTACAATGAGCAGTTCTTC.

V gene TRBV6-5 combines with J gene TRBJ2-1, with a tentative D call TRBD1 (5 bases). Germline V gene sequence: CDR1 MNHEY, CDR2 SVGAGI. The CDR3 covers 12 residues. Trimming removed 4 bases from V and 13 bases from J, with 14 bases in between. The CDR3 protein is CASSSRVGNQFF. DNA of the CDR3: TGTGCCAGCAGTTCCAGGGTTGGGAATCAGTTCTTC.

The rearrangement uses TRBV7-2 and TRBJ2-7; D may be TRBD1 (6 bases). The germline V gene has CDR1 SGHTA and CDR2 FQGNSA. This CDR3 comprises 14 residues. Trimming shortened V by 3 bases and J by 1 base, and 10 bases separated the two germline ends. The CDR3 sequence is CASSFPDRSYEQYF. Here the CDR3 DNA reads TGTGCCAGCAGCTTCCCTGACAGGTCCTACGAGCAGTACTTC.

The genes are TRBV19 and TRBJ1-3; TRBD1 agrees at 10 bases. V was pared by 5 bases and J by 7 bases, with 11 bases of the junction left unmatched. The germline CDR1 and CDR2 sequences are LNHDA and SQIVND (reference sequence). CDR3 size: 16 residues. CDR3 nucleotide sequence: TGTGCCAGTAGTGTTCCGACAGGGGGCTTGCGGAACACCATATATTTT. Amino acids: CASSVPTGGLRNTIYF. The full variable domain, completed using reference TRBV19 and TRBJ1-3, is DGGITQSPKYLFRKEGQNVTLSCEQNLNHDAMYWYRQDPGQGLRLIYYSQIVNDFQKGDIAEGYSVSREKKESFPLTVTSAQKNPTAFYLCASSVPTGGLRNTIYFGEGSWLTVV.

The chain combines TRBV27 with TRBJ2-7; 9 nucleotides align to TRBD1. The length of the CDR3 is 17 residues. The germline V gene encodes CDR1 MNHEY and CDR2 SMNVEV (reference sequence). Unmatched junction bases numbered 15, after V lost 5 bases and J lost 4 bases. CDR3 amino acids: CASSLSGDRVLEYEQYF. DNA of the CDR3: TGTGCCAGCAGTCTTAGTGGGGACAGGGTTTTGGAATACGAGCAGTACTTC.

This clone was seen just once. The rearrangement uses TRBV28 and TRBJ2-7; maybe TRBD2 (6 bases). Trimming pared 8 bases from V and 2 bases from J, leaving 16 bases between. Looked up from germline, CDR1 is MDHEN and CDR2 is SYDVKM. The CDR3 sequence is 14 residues long. CDR3 sequence: CASRSPGGAYEQYF. The CDR3 DNA reads as TGTGCCAGCCGTTCCCCCGGAGGGGCCTACGAGCAGTACTTC.

A word on this clone: Other DNA sequences of this sample code for an identical CDR3. The chain is built from TRBV5-1 and TRBJ1-2; no reliable D call. The CDR3 loop spans 12 amino acids. From germline, CDR1 is SGHRS and CDR2 YFSETQ. V dropped 0 bases and J dropped 4 bases, with 4 bases sitting between them. Here the CDR3 DNA reads TGCGCCAGCAGCTTGGGGAGCTATGGCTACACCTTC. It encodes CASSLGSYGYTF.

The rearrangement links TRBV27 to TRBJ2-7, with TRBD2 matching 7 bases. Germline lookup yields CDR1 MNHEY and CDR2 SMNVEV (reference sequence). After removal of 4 bases from V and 2 bases from J, the junction contained 5 bases not matched to a gene. The CDR3 contains 14 residues. CDR3 nucleotide sequence: TGTGCCAGCAGTTCAGAGCGGGGTCCCTACGAGCAGTACTTC. This codes for CASSSERGPYEQYF.

V usage is TRBV6-5 and J usage is TRBJ2-4; no firm D call. CDR3 length: 14 residues. The V end lost 0 bases, the J end lost 9 bases, and 12 bases lay between the germline ends. Germline CDR1 and CDR2: MNHEY and SVGAGI. The CDR3, as DNA: TGTGCCAGCAGTTACTCGCCTAGATCGGGCATTCAGTACTTC. Translating gives CASSYSPRSGIQYF.

This clone came up once. The chain recombines TRBV28 with TRBJ1-6, with TRBD1 as a possible D gene (5 bases). The ends were cut back, 6 bases at V and 3 bases at J, with 12 bases in the middle. Germline-derived CDR1 and CDR2 are MDHEN and SYDVKM. The CDR3 loop spans 15 amino acids. The CDR3 spells CASRPTVDYNSPLHF. CDR3 in DNA: TGTGCCAGCAGACCGACAGTGGACTATAATTCACCCCTCCACTTT. The full variable domain, rest sourced from reference TRBV28 and TRBJ1-6, is DVKVTQSSRYLVKRTGEKVFLECVQDMDHENMFWYRQDPGLGLRLIYFSYDVKMKEKGDIPEGYSVSREKKERFSLILESASTNQTSMYLCASRPTVDYNSPLHFGNGTRLTVT.

V and J are TRBV5-8 and TRBJ2-1; TRBD2 matches at 9 bases. Germline loops: CDR1 SGHTS, CDR2 YDEGEE. The CDR3 is 15 residues long. J lost 10 bases, V lost 1 base, and 9 bases had no gene match. The CDR3 DNA is TGTGCCAGCAGCTTGCGTCTAGTTGCGGGAGGGGAGCAGTTCTTC. This translates into CASSLRLVAGGEQFF.

The genes are TRBV28 and TRBJ2-7; the match to TRBD1 covers 9 bases. The CDR3 loop spans 14 amino acids. The V segment lost 5 bases and the J segment 3 bases; nucleotides outside the gene matches: 5. Germline lookup yields CDR1 MDHEN and CDR2 SYDVKM. DNA for the CDR3: TGTGCCAGCAGTACTACAGGGGGCAACTACGAGCAGTACTTC. It encodes CASSTTGGNYEQYF.

This clone was found once. V and J are TRBV10-3 and TRBJ2-1; 10 bases agree with TRBD1. Germline trimming cut 6 bases from V and 7 bases from J; bases unmatched to any gene: 6. The CDR3 covers 14 residues. CDR1 is ENHRY, CDR2 SYGVKD, per germline. This CDR3 is CAIRPGTGENEQFF. The CDR3 DNA reads TGTGCCATCAGGCCCGGGACAGGGGAGAATGAGCAGTTCTTC.

The chain has TRBV28 and TRBJ2-5; 8 bases map to TRBD1. Germline-derived CDR1 and CDR2 are MDHEN and SYDVKM. This CDR3 has 16 amino acids. V gave up 5 bases and J gave up 5 bases; unmatched junction bases: 13. The CDR3 DNA is TGTGCCAGCAGTACCCGAACCGGACAGGGCAGGGAGACCCAGTACTTC. Translated, it gives CASSTRTGQGRETQYF.